These T cell receptor beta chains were read from a single sample in a study of metastatic and nonmetastatic thyroid tumors. TCRdb re-called the PCR reads with MiXCR. In the table there are over 11,000 clones, about 25% of which are singletons. The sample consisted of blood. The receptors come from a female donor with papillary thyroid cancer or a benign thyroid nodule (not recorded which). Some clones in this sample may be carry-over from other donors' samples. The CDR3 runs from the conserved cysteine through the conserved F or W. A D gene is named only where the DNA matches it firmly. Size tells how often a clone was seen (once, few, many) or the class of an expanded clone, and some rows leave it out.

V: TRBV10-1
D: -
J: TRBJ2-2
size: -
DNA: TGCGCCAGCAGTGAGAGCCGGGGTTCGTCTGGCGAGCTGTTTTTT
CDR3: CASSESRGSSGELFF

V: TRBV25-1
D: TRBD1
J: TRBJ2-2
size: many
DNA: TGTGCCAGCAGTGCCGCTTCTGGGACAGGGGTTGACACCGGGGAGCTGTTTTTT
CDR3: CASSAASGTGVDTGELFF

V: TRBV20-1
D: TRBD2
J: TRBJ2-5
size: many
DNA: TGCAGTGCTAGAGATGCTGGTAGCGGGGGGGATAAAGAGACCCAGTACTTC
CDR3: CSARDAGSGGDKETQYF

V: TRBV5-1
D: -
J: TRBJ2-3
size: many
DNA: TGCGCCAGCAGCATTGGACAGCACCTCACAGATACGCAGTATTTT
CDR3: CASSIGQHLTDTQYF

V: TRBV5-1
D: TRBD1
J: TRBJ2-7
size: medium-sized
DNA: TGCGCCAGCAGCCGGGGAGGGACAGGGGGCTCCTACGAGCAGTACTTC
CDR3: CASSRGGTGGSYEQYF

V: TRBV27
D: -
J: TRBJ2-7
size: medium-sized
DNA: TGTGCCAGCAGTTTAGGTGGGTTCACCTACGAGCAGTACTTC
CDR3: CASSLGGFTYEQYF

V: TRBV12-3/TRBV12-4
D: -
J: TRBJ2-2
size: -
DNA: TGTGCCAGCAGTTTACGATGGGGGTCGTGTCGGCAAGGGGAGCTGTTTTTT
CDR3: CASSLRWGSCRQGELFF

V: TRBV28
D: -
J: TRBJ2-6
size: medium-sized
DNA: TGTGCCAGCAGTTTACGAGACATTAAACCCGGGGCCAACGTCCTGACTTTC
CDR3: CASSLRDIKPGANVLTF

V: TRBV6-1
D: -
J: TRBJ2-2
size: medium-sized
DNA: TGTGCCAGCAGTGAGGGATCTAACACCGGGGAGCTGTTTTTT
CDR3: CASSEGSNTGELFF

V: TRBV19
D: TRBD1
J: TRBJ1-6
size: medium-sized
DNA: TGTGCCAGTAGTATAGGGGACAGAAAAAATTCACCCCTCCACTTT
CDR3: CASSIGDRKNSPLHF

V: TRBV7-3
D: -
J: TRBJ2-2
size: many
DNA: TGTGCCAGCAGCTCCCAAGGTGGCTCGAACACCGGGGAGCTGTTTTTT
CDR3: CASSSQGGSNTGELFF

V: TRBV28
D: -
J: TRBJ1-5
size: medium-sized
DNA: TGTGCCAGCAGTGTCTTAGGAGGGGGGTACAATCAGCCCCAGCATTTT
CDR3: CASSVLGGGYNQPQHF

V: TRBV28
D: -
J: TRBJ1-5
size: medium-sized
DNA: TGTGCCACACAGAGAGGGGGAGGCTATAGCAATCAGCCCCAGCATTTT
CDR3: CATQRGGGYSNQPQHF

V: TRBV2
D: -
J: TRBJ2-7
size: many
DNA: TGTGCCAGCAGTGATCCGACAACCCCCCCATACGAGCAGTACTTC
CDR3: CASSDPTTPPYEQYF

V: TRBV10-3
D: TRBD1
J: TRBJ2-3
size: -
DNA: TGTGCCATCAGTGAGCGTCAGGGGGGCACAGATACGCAGTATTTT
CDR3: CAISERQGGTDTQYF

V: TRBV19
D: TRBD1
J: TRBJ2-3
size: many
DNA: TGTGCCAGTAGTATGGACAGGGGAACTAGCACAGATACGCAGTATTTT
CDR3: CASSMDRGTSTDTQYF

V: TRBV19
D: -
J: TRBJ1-5
size: many
DNA: TGTGCCAGTAGGTTGACAGGCTATAGCAATCAGCCCCAGCATTTT
CDR3: CASRLTGYSNQPQHF

V: TRBV6-1
D: TRBD1
J: TRBJ2-7
size: medium-sized
DNA: TGTGCCAGCAGTTCCCCCTCAGGGGACAGGTCCTCCTACGAGCAGTACTTC
CDR3: CASSSPSGDRSSYEQYF

V: TRBV24-1
D: TRBD2
J: TRBJ2-1
size: -
DNA: TGTGCCACCAGTTCTGAGCGGGGGAGCGATGAGCAGTTCTTC
CDR3: CATSSERGSDEQFF

V: TRBV6-1
D: TRBD1
J: TRBJ2-2
size: few
DNA: TGTGCCAGCAGGCCAACGGACAGGGGTGGAACCGGGGAGCTGTTTTTT
CDR3: CASRPTDRGGTGELFF

V: TRBV28
D: TRBD1
J: TRBJ1-5
size: -
DNA: TGTGCCAGCAGTTTAGATTACTACAGGGGACGAGAGTATCAGCCCAAGCATTTT
CDR3: CASSLDYYRGREYQPKHF

V: TRBV28
D: -
J: TRBJ2-7
size: medium-sized
DNA: TGTGCCAGCAGTTTAGCGGGGTCCTACTACGAGCAGTACTTC
CDR3: CASSLAGSYYEQYF

V: TRBV24-1
D: -
J: TRBJ2-1
size: -
DNA: TGTGCCACCAGATACAACAATGAGCAGTTCTTC
CDR3: CATRYNNEQFF

V: TRBV28
D: -
J: TRBJ2-7
size: -
DNA: TGTGCCAGCAGCCCGAACTACGAGCAGTACTTC
CDR3: CASSPNYEQYF

V: TRBV15
D: TRBD1
J: TRBJ1-2
size: -
DNA: TGTGCCACCAGTCCGGACTTCGCCGCAGGGGGTAGTACTAACTATGACTACACCTTC
CDR3: CATSPDFAAGGSTNYDYTF

V: TRBV19
D: -
J: TRBJ1-4
size: many
DNA: TGTGCCAGTAGTATAGACCCCTGGTCAGCAACTAATGAAAAACTGTTTTTT
CDR3: CASSIDPWSATNEKLFF

V: TRBV19
D: -
J: TRBJ2-7
size: medium-sized
DNA: TGTGCCAGTAGTAAGGGCATCACCTACGAGCAGTACTTC
CDR3: CASSKGITYEQYF

V: TRBV19
D: -
J: TRBJ1-1
size: -
DNA: TGTGCCAGTAGACAACAGGGTTTTAACACTGAAGCTTTCTTT
CDR3: CASRQQGFNTEAFF

V: TRBV6-1
D: -
J: TRBJ1-6
size: few
DNA: TGTGCCAGCAGGATAGGGGATTCACCCCTCCACTTT
CDR3: CASRIGDSPLHF

V: TRBV5-1
D: TRBD2
J: TRBJ2-7
size: medium-sized
DNA: TGCGCCAGCAGCCCTCCGTTCCTTAGCGGGGACTACGAGCAGTACTTC
CDR3: CASSPPFLSGDYEQYF

V: TRBV7-9
D: -
J: TRBJ2-7
size: medium-sized
DNA: TGTGCCAGCAGCCGGAACGACTACGAGCAGTACTTC
CDR3: CASSRNDYEQYF

V: TRBV11-2
D: TRBD2
J: TRBJ2-7
size: medium-sized
DNA: TGTGCCAGCAGCTTTACTAGCGGGGGCCCCTACGAGCAGTACTTC
CDR3: CASSFTSGGPYEQYF

V: TRBV3-1
D: -
J: TRBJ2-3
size: once
DNA: TGTGCCAGCAGCCGCGGGGCCCTCACAGATACGCAGTATTTT
CDR3: CASSRGALTDTQYF

V: TRBV6-4
D: -
J: TRBJ2-7
size: medium-sized
DNA: TGTGCCAGAATCAGGGGGGGGGCCTACGAGCAGTACTTC
CDR3: CARIRGGAYEQYF

V: TRBV4-3
D: TRBD2
J: TRBJ2-5
size: many
DNA: TGCGCCAGCAGCCCTAGCGGGAGAGAGACCCAGTACTTC
CDR3: CASSPSGRETQYF

V: TRBV2
D: -
J: TRBJ1-5
size: medium-sized
DNA: TGTGCCAGCAGTGGAGGGGCGGGTCAGCCCCAGCATTTT
CDR3: CASSGGAGQPQHF

V: TRBV6-5
D: -
J: TRBJ2-4
size: many
DNA: TGTGCCAGCAGTTACTCCCTAGCCAAAAACATTCAGTACTTC
CDR3: CASSYSLAKNIQYF

V: TRBV6-1
D: TRBD1
J: TRBJ1-6
size: medium-sized
DNA: TGTGCCAGCAGTCCTACCGGGACAGGGAATTCACCCCTCCACTTT
CDR3: CASSPTGTGNSPLHF

V: TRBV29-1
D: -
J: TRBJ1-1
size: many
DNA: TGCAGCCTCACTGAGGGGGCTGAAGCTTTCTTT
CDR3: CSLTEGAEAFF

V: TRBV24-1
D: -
J: TRBJ2-7
size: few
DNA: TGTGCCACCAGTGATTCGGACTACGAGCAGTACTTC
CDR3: CATSDSDYEQYF

V: TRBV11-2
D: TRBD1
J: TRBJ1-6
size: -
DNA: TGTGCCAGCAGCTTCCGGACAGGGGAAGGTTCACCCCTCCACTTT
CDR3: CASSFRTGEGSPLHF

V: TRBV12-3/TRBV12-4
D: -
J: TRBJ1-3
size: few
DNA: TGTGCCAGCAGTTATTCGGGCTCTGGAAACACCATATATTTT
CDR3: CASSYSGSGNTIYF

V: TRBV9
D: -
J: TRBJ2-2
size: -
DNA: TGTGCCAGCAGCGTAACCTCCGCGGACGGGGAGCTGTTTTTT
CDR3: CASSVTSADGELFF

V: TRBV9
D: TRBD1
J: TRBJ1-1
size: -
DNA: TGTGCCAGCAGCGTAGGTGGGGGGACAGAGAACACTGAAGCTTTCTTT
CDR3: CASSVGGGTENTEAFF

V: TRBV7-2
D: -
J: TRBJ1-1
size: few
DNA: TGTGCCAGCAGCGGGGACGGGGCCACCTCGCCTATCTTT
CDR3: CASSGDGATSPIF

V: TRBV29-1
D: -
J: TRBJ2-3
size: many
DNA: TGCAGCGTTGAAGAAAGTGTGACTAGACCCCAGAGCACAGATACGCAGTATTTT
CDR3: CSVEESVTRPQSTDTQYF

V: TRBV9
D: -
J: TRBJ2-1
size: many
DNA: TGTGCCAGCAGCGTACAGACAAACAACAATGAGCAGTTCTTC
CDR3: CASSVQTNNNEQFF

V: TRBV7-9
D: -
J: TRBJ2-7
size: -
DNA: TGTGCCAGCAGCTTAGGGAGCGTGGTGGCCGAGCAGTACTTC
CDR3: CASSLGSVVAEQYF

V: TRBV5-1
D: -
J: TRBJ1-6
size: -
DNA: TGCGCCAGCAGCTTTGGACGGAGCTCCTATAATTCACCCCTCCACTTT
CDR3: CASSFGRSSYNSPLHF

V: TRBV11-2
D: TRBD1
J: TRBJ2-7
size: medium-sized
DNA: TGTGCCAGCAGCTTTATTTCCAGGGGGTCATCCTACGAGCAGTACTTC
CDR3: CASSFISRGSSYEQYF

V: TRBV28
D: TRBD1
J: TRBJ2-7
size: few
DNA: TGTGCCGTCAGTTTACGGATGGTACAGGGGGTGAACGAGCAGTACTTC
CDR3: CAVSLRMVQGVNEQYF

V: TRBV9
D: -
J: TRBJ1-3
size: many
DNA: TGTGCCAGCAGCCCCCGAGGGGCTTCTGGAAACACCATATATTTT
CDR3: CASSPRGASGNTIYF

V: TRBV5-8
D: -
J: TRBJ1-1
size: -
DNA: TGTGCCAGCAGCTTGGTCCAGGGTCTGAACACTGAAGCTTTCTTT
CDR3: CASSLVQGLNTEAFF

V: TRBV20-1
D: -
J: TRBJ1-5
size: medium-sized
DNA: TGCAGTGCTAGAGATCCAGGGGCCGACTGGACCCAGCATTTT
CDR3: CSARDPGADWTQHF

V: TRBV5-6
D: TRBD2
J: TRBJ2-1
size: -
DNA: TGTGCCAGCAGCTTGAAGCGGGATAGCTCCTACAATGAGCAGTTCTTC
CDR3: CASSLKRDSSYNEQFF

V: TRBV5-5
D: -
J: TRBJ2-5
size: -
DNA: TGTACCAGCAGCTTGGAGGTAGCGAGGGGCTCCCAAGAGACCCAGTACTTC
CDR3: CTSSLEVARGSQETQYF

V: TRBV20-1
D: -
J: TRBJ2-2
size: few
DNA: TGCAGTGATGGGGGGCACGGGGAGCTGTTTTTT
CDR3: CSDGGHGELFF

V: TRBV11-2
D: -
J: TRBJ1-5
size: medium-sized
DNA: TGTGCCAGCAGCCAGGGGAGCAATCAGCCCCAGCATTTT
CDR3: CASSQGSNQPQHF

V: TRBV6-1
D: -
J: TRBJ1-3
size: medium-sized
DNA: TGTGCCAGCAGTGAAGGTCTTTCCGGGACTTATGGAAACACCATATATTTT
CDR3: CASSEGLSGTYGNTIYF

V: TRBV15
D: TRBD2
J: TRBJ2-1
size: many
DNA: TGTGCCACCAGCAGAGGAAGCGGGGGGTGGGGCAATGAGCAGTTCTTC
CDR3: CATSRGSGGWGNEQFF